This T cell receptor beta chain was retrieved from a study of T-cell reconstitution after alpha-beta-depleted transplantation in children. Study-level results: When one year had passed after transplant, most T-cell counts and diversity came from newly produced T cells. Expanded graft clones numbering several hundred reportedly gave rise to alpha-beta T cells about two months after transplant. Some patients showed high day-60 TCRbeta diversity, which derived from surviving recipient T cells and thymic progenitors.

The CDR3 has 15 residues. Trimming left V 4 bases short and J 0 bases short, with 13 bases between. In germline, CDR1 is SGHDN, CDR2 FVKESK. This clonotype turned up a few times. Its antigen is as yet unknown. A library of TCRbeta sequences, prepared with unique molecular identifiers, was generated. One entry per CDR3 protein, called by TCRdb with MiXCR from the PCR reads. The profile covers hundreds of thousands of distinct CDR3 sequences, with less than 15% appearing a single time and about 0.77% taken by the ten largest. The sample here was PBMCs, taken before TCRalphabeta/CD19-depleted stem cell transplant. This chain joins TRBV14 and TRBJ2-7; D unclear. This TCR was recovered from a girl aged 2 to 9 with congenital amegakaryocytic thrombocytopenia, due to receive a stem cell transplant. The CDR3 DNA is TGTGCCAGCAGCCGCCCTGGTGCTACCTCCTACGAGCAGTACTTC. It encodes CASSRPGATSYEQYF. The complete variable domain, with remaining parts taken from reference TRBV14 and TRBJ2-7, reads EAGVTQFPSHSVIEKGQTVTLRCDPISGHDNLYWYRRVMGKEIKFLLHFVKESKQDESGMPNNRFLAERTGGTYSTLKVQPAELEDSGVYFCASSRPGATSYEQYFGPGTRLTVT.